This TCR beta chain was recorded in a study of Graves' ophthalmopathy and Graves' hyperthyroidism. Amplification of TCR beta CDR3 regions used RNA transcripts. RT-PCR was first run with HTBI primers, then multiplex PCR in a second round. TCRdb passed the multiplex PCR reads through MiXCR, listing each CDR3 protein once. The table records approximately 160,000 distinct CDR3 sequences, under 40% of them present only once. The authors diagnosed from clinical symptoms, serum thyroxine, TRAb, thyroid ultrasound and orbital computed tomography. Out of around 9.7 ml of fresh peripheral blood, PBMCs were obtained. V dropped 2 bases and J dropped 6 bases, with 11 bases sitting between them. Germline CDR1 is MNHNS and CDR2 is SASEGT. This CDR3 has 14 amino acids.

Source material: peripheral blood. The rearrangement uses TRBV6-1 and TRBJ1-5; D gene ambiguous. The sequence derives from a woman in her 40s with Graves' ophthalmopathy. This CDR3 reads CASSELGKGQPQHF. DNA for the CDR3: TGTGCCAGCAGTGAATTGGGGAAAGGTCAGCCCCAGCATTTT.